This section outlines one T cell receptor (beta chain) sequence together with its context. Per the germline V gene, CDR1 is SGDLS and CDR2 is YYNGEE. The V gene end was trimmed by 0 bases and the J gene end by 4 bases; junction bases not matched to a gene: 2. The CDR3 consists of 14 residues. This entry comes from a study of OX40 agonist ivuxolimab in advanced cancers. Across the whole study: Dose-escalation subjects each had hepatocellular carcinoma, melanoma, renal cell or head and neck cancer. Among those enrolled, mean age was approximately 60 years (range about 23 to 90) and 70% to 85% were male.

TCRdb keeps only in-frame clones here, not all; method: immunoSEQ multiplex PCR. In the table there are under 45,000 clones, 70% to 80% of which are singletons. This receptor was identified in an adult with an advanced solid tumor such as melanoma, head and neck, liver or kidney cancer. The sequences come from CD4+ or CD8+ T cells sorted from blood, collected in a trial of the OX40 agonist ivuxolimab. The chain links TRBV9 to TRBJ2-7, with 9 bases matching TRBD1. CDR3 in amino acids: CASSVAGQGYEQYF. The CDR3 nucleotides are TGTGCCAGCAGCGTAGCTGGACAGGGGTACGAGCAGTACTTC.